The 20 T cell receptor beta chains below were found in one sample sequenced in a study of blood T cell repertoires in COVID-19. Method: immunoSEQ multiplex PCR; TCRdb's copy keeps in-frame clones and lacks some. This sample has around 97,000 clones, with about 85% found just once. Sequenced input: peripheral blood. The receptor source for this set is a man aged 50-60 years in a cohort sampled during active COVID-19.

The chain has TRBV5-4 and TRBJ1-4; D uncertain. V lost 3 bases, J lost 8 bases, and 20 bases lay in between. Germline-derived CDR1 and CDR2 are SGHNT and YYREEE (reference sequence). This CDR3 has 16 amino acids. The chain's CDR3 is CASSSSGGPQSEKLFF. CDR3 nucleotides: TGTGCCAGCAGCTCTTCGGGCGGGCCCCAAAGCGAAAAACTGTTTTTT.

This clone was observed once. This chain links TRBV5-8 with TRBJ2-5; 10 nucleotides align to TRBD2. The germline gives CDR1 SGHTS, CDR2 YDEGEE. V dropped 2 bases and J dropped 5; count of bases not matched to a gene: 6. This CDR3 comprises 15 residues. The CDR3, as DNA: TGTGCCAGCAGCTTAAAACTAGCGGGGACGGAGACCCAGTACTTC. Translated: CASSLKLAGTETQYF.

This sequence joins TRBV5-5 and TRBJ2-7; the match to TRBD1 covers 9 bases. The CDR3 contains 15 residues. After removal of 4 bases from V and 0 bases from J, the junction contained 5 bases not matched to a gene. Germline V gene lookup returns CDR1 SGHKS and CDR2 YYEKEE (reference sequence). The CDR3 spells CASSQGQGYSYEQYF. The CDR3 nucleotides read TGTGCCAGCAGCCAGGGACAGGGTTACTCCTACGAGCAGTACTTC.

CDR3 amino acids: CASSSRQGGLEQYF. The DNA of the CDR3 is TGCGCCAGCAGCTCACGACAGGGCGGTCTCGAGCAGTACTTC. V is TRBV5-1 and J is TRBJ2-7; TRBD1 agrees at 7 bases. CDR3 length: 14 residues. The germline CDR1 and CDR2 sequences are SGHRS and YFSETQ. V gave up 3 bases and J gave up 6 bases; unmatched junction bases: 9.

This clone has a handful of counts. This sequence joins TRBV6-5 and TRBJ1-2, with a possible D match to TRBD1 (6 bases). Germline V gene lookup returns CDR1 MNHEY and CDR2 SVGAGI. The CDR3 is 15 residues long. The ends were cut back, 8 bases at V and 8 bases at J, with 24 bases in the middle. CDR3 nucleotide sequence: TGTGCCAGCGGCCTTTTTTACAGGGTCGGGAGGGGCTACACCTTC. This translates into CASGLFYRVGRGYTF.

The V and J genes are TRBV5-1 and TRBJ2-2; 7 nucleotides match TRBD1. CDR1 and CDR2 from the germline V gene are SGHRS and YFSETQ. This CDR3 has 14 residues. Losses at the gene ends were 7 bases for V and 3 bases for J; bases not matched to a gene: 6. CDR3 nucleotides: TGCGCCAGCCTGGGGCAGGGGGACACCGGGGAGCTGTTTTTT. It specifies CASLGQGDTGELFF.

As for this clone: Relative to the germline gene, one junction end is altered; a read error may explain this. The V call is TRBV5-5, the J call TRBJ2-5; TRBD2 is a possible D gene (6 bases). The length of the CDR3 is 14 residues. The germline CDR1 and CDR2 sequences are SGHKS and YYEKEE (reference sequence). The CDR3 sequence: CASSLDWGRETQYF. The CDR3 DNA reads as TGTGCCAGCAGTTTGGACTGGGGGAGGGAGACCCAGTACTTC.

The chain joins TRBV4-1 to TRBJ2-4; 13 nucleotides align to TRBD2. V was clipped by 0 bases and J by 0 bases; unmatched bases: 14. Germline V gives CDR1 MGHRA, CDR2 YSYEKL. The CDR3 totals 22 residues. The CDR3 DNA reads as TGCGCCAGCAGCCAAGATGAACTAGCGGGGGGGTCATTCGAGATAGCCAAAAACATTCAGTACTTC. Residues: CASSQDELAGGSFEIAKNIQYF.

The chain has TRBV29-1 and TRBJ1-1; 11 nucleotides align to TRBD1. Germline V CDR1 and CDR2: SQVTM, ANQGSEA. Trimming cost V 6 bases and J 4 bases; bases outside gene matches: 13. The CDR3 is 16 amino acids. CDR3 bases: TGCAGCGTCGGTTTGGACAGGGGGCCGATGGGCACTGAAGCTTTCTTT. This codes for CSVGLDRGPMGTEAFF.

This clone was seen only once. This CDR3 is also generated by other DNA sequences in the sample. This rearrangement joins TRBV5-1 to TRBJ2-3; TRBD2 agrees at 8 bases. J was trimmed by 0 bases and V by 5 bases; bases with no gene match: 5. CDR3 length: 15 residues. Germline V CDR1 and CDR2: SGHRS, YFSETQ. The CDR3 loop is CASRLSGTSTDTQYF. CDR3 in DNA: TGCGCCAGCAGACTTAGCGGGACTAGCACAGATACGCAGTATTTT.

The rearrangement links TRBV4-2 to TRBJ1-4; 9 bases are a match to TRBD1. Trimming removed 4 bases from V and 3 bases from J; junction bases left unmatched: 3. Per germline, CDR1 LGHNA and CDR2 YNFKEQ. This CDR3 has 15 amino acids. CDR3 sequence reads: CASSPQGASNEKLFF. CDR3 nucleotides: TGTGCCAGCAGCCCACAGGGGGCGTCTAATGAAAAACTGTTTTTT.

The J gene is TRBJ2-7, the V gene TRBV7-2; maybe TRBD1 (6 bases). The germline gives CDR1 SGHTA, CDR2 FQGNSA. This CDR3 spans 18 amino acids. V shed 0 bases and J shed 0 bases, with 18 bases lying between them. CDR3 residues: CASSLAPLDRGGSYEQYV. Here the CDR3 DNA reads TGTGCCAGCAGCTTAGCCCCGCTGGACAGAGGGGGCTCCTACGAGCAGTACGTC.

This clone was counted only a few times. This chain connects TRBV27 to TRBJ2-6; D unclear. V dropped 4 bases and J dropped 0 bases, with 7 bases sitting between them. CDR1 and CDR2 from the germline V gene are MNHEY and SMNVEV (reference sequence). There are 15 residues in the CDR3. The CDR3 DNA sequence: TGTGCCAGCAGTTCGCAGTCCTCTGGGGCCAACGTCCTGACTTTC. Amino acids: CASSSQSSGANVLTF.

V is TRBV6-1 and J is TRBJ2-7, with 11 bases fitting TRBD2. V lost 3 bases to trimming and J lost 0 bases; unmatched junction nucleotides: 7. The germline V gene has CDR1 MNHNS and CDR2 SASEGT. The CDR3 extends over 17 amino acids. CDR3 sequence reads: CASSDRTSGLSSYEQYF. As DNA, the CDR3 is TGTGCCAGCAGTGATCGGACTAGCGGGCTGAGCTCCTACGAGCAGTACTTC.

The chain joins TRBV6-2 or TRBV6-3 to TRBJ2-7, with D perhaps being TRBD1 or TRBD2 (5 bases each). This CDR3 contains 13 residues. Trimming removed 6 bases from V and 2 bases from J, with 11 bases in between. CDR1 is MNHEY, CDR2 SVGEGT, per germline. This CDR3 reads CASSRESPYEQYV. The CDR3 region has the DNA TGTGCCAGCAGCAGGGAGAGCCCCTACGAGCAGTACGTC.

This clone occurred a few times. This CDR3 is CASSSSHATGNTEAFF. The CDR3 DNA is TGTGCCAGCAGCTCTTCCCACGCGACAGGGAACACTGAAGCTTTCTTT. The V call is TRBV5-4, the J call TRBJ1-1; D may be TRBD1 (6 bases). Germline V gene lookup returns CDR1 SGHNT and CDR2 YYREEE (reference sequence). The CDR3 runs to 16 residues. The germline V and J ends were trimmed by 3 bases and 1 base, with 16 bases remaining between them.

The V and J genes are TRBV29-1 and TRBJ2-1; unclear D gene. V was clipped by 3 bases and J by 3 bases, with 15 bases between them. In germline, CDR1 is SQVTM, CDR2 ANQGSEA. CDR3 size: 15 residues. CDR3 DNA sequence: TGCAGCGTTGAGCGCTTGTTTAGTAGCTACAATGAGCAGTTCTTC. It yields the protein CSVERLFSSYNEQFF.

This chain links TRBV4-1 with TRBJ1-2; D is uncertain. CDR1 is MGHRA and CDR2 is YSYEKL in the germline V gene. Trimming pared 0 bases from V and 0 bases from J, leaving 11 bases between. The CDR3 is made up of 16 amino acids. CDR3 region: CASSQDLGSPNYGYTF. Here the CDR3 DNA reads TGCGCCAGCAGCCAAGACCTCGGGAGCCCTAACTATGGCTACACCTTC.

The chain links TRBV2 to TRBJ2-2; TRBD1 is a possible D gene (5 bases). The CDR3 sequence is 15 residues long. Germline-derived CDR1 and CDR2 are SNHLY and FYNNEI. V dropped 4 bases and J dropped 1 base, with 10 bases sitting between them. DNA of the CDR3: TGTGCCAGCAGTGGCCCCAGGGTGAACACCGGGGAGCTGTTTTTT. It yields the protein CASSGPRVNTGELFF. Together with reference TRBV2 and TRBJ2-2, the CDR3 gives the full variable domain: EPEVTQTPSHQVTQMGQEVILRCVPISNHLYFYWYRQILGQKVEFLVSFYNNEISEKSEIFDDQFSVERPDGSNFTLKIRSTKLEDSAMYFCASSGPRVNTGELFFGEGSRLTVL.

The chain links TRBV6-2 or TRBV6-3 to TRBJ2-5, with D perhaps TRBD1 (6 bases). V was clipped by 5 bases and J by 5 bases, with 15 bases between them. Germline CDR1 is MNHEY and CDR2 is SVGEGT. The CDR3 is made up of 14 amino acids. CDR3 bases: TGTGCCAGCAGTGCACAGGGATTTTGGGAGACCCAGTACTTC. Its protein product is CASSAQGFWETQYF.